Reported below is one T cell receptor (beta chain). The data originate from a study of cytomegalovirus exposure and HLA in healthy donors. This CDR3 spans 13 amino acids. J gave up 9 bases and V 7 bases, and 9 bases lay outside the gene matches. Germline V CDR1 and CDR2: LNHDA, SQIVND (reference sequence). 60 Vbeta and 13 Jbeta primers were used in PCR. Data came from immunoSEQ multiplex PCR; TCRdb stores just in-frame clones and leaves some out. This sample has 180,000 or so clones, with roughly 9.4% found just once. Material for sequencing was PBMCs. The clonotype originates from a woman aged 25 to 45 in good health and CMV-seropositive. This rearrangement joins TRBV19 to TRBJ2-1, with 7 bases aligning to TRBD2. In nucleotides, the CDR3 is TGTGCCAGTATGGGGGGGAGGTACGGTGAGCAGTTCTTC. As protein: CASMGGRYGEQFF.